The clone carrying this T cell receptor beta chain showed up just a few times. Its antigen is currently unknown. The sample originates from a study of blood T cells in healthy people across ages. Overall study findings and caveats: Researchers judged that diversity estimates from one million T cells fell short of true values.

A second PCR, run for 7 to 11 cycles, used a sample-barcoded 5' primer plus a J-beta primer mix. MiXCR, run by TCRdb on the 5' RACE reads, gives a single entry per CDR3 protein. The sample lists roughly 730,000 distinct CDR3 sequences; roughly 50% were seen once. CDR1 and CDR2 (germline): LGHDT, YNNKEL (reference sequence). The CDR3 is 14 residues long. The sequence was collected from a man aged 35-49 years in good health. The chain combines TRBV3-1 with TRBJ2-4, with D hard to call. The J call may be wrong; the DNA end is better matched by TRBJ2-7. The sequenced sample consisted of blood. CDR3 in amino acids: CASSQSLPPNEQYF. The CDR3 DNA is TGTGCCAGCAGCCAGAGTCTACCTCCAAACGAGCAGTACTTC.